These 20 T cell receptor beta chains were all obtained from the same sample, sequenced in a study of siplizumab effects on memory and regulatory T cells (dated by TCRdb to between 2019 and 2020). Mixed lymphocyte reaction cells were cocultured at 37°C for about 6 days. The library was produced with the immunoSEQ multiplex PCR assay. In TCRdb, the immuneACCESS table is reduced to in-frame sequences with V and J assigned. These tables do not hold every clone; where another copy was compared, an unresolved V gene accounts for under half, and the others remain unexplained. The sample table shows 9,000 to 13,000 clones, and about 45% are seen once. The ten largest clones add up to around a fifth of the sample. No antigen has been assigned to these receptors. Sequenced input: CFSE-low (dividing) CD4+ T cells sorted from an allogeneic mixed lymphocyte reaction. These TCRs come from a human donor in good health; the cells came from an allogeneic mixed lymphocyte reaction.

CDR3 sequence reads: CASSLGQKYNEQFF. The CDR3 coding sequence is TGTGCCAGCAGCTTAGGACAGAAGTACAATGAGCAGTTCTTC. This chain uses TRBV7-3 with TRBJ2-1; the D gene is possibly TRBD1 (6 bases). The CDR3 has 14 residues. Germline V gene lookup returns CDR1 SGHTA and CDR2 FQGTGA. Between the trimmed V and J ends, which lost 2 bases and 4 bases, there was a span of 9 bases.

The chain carries TRBV30 and TRBJ1-2; D gene unclear. The germline V gene has CDR1 GTSNPN and CDR2 SVGIG (reference sequence). V gave up 0 bases and J gave up 4 bases, with 9 bases separating them. The CDR3 length is 13 residues. The CDR3 DNA sequence: TGTGCCTGGAGTGTAGGAAAACCCTATGGCTACACCTTC. Amino acids: CAWSVGKPYGYTF.

In this sample, this clone is medium-sized. This rearrangement joins TRBV4-2 to TRBJ2-1; 7 nucleotides match TRBD2. This CDR3 has 14 residues. V lost 4 bases to trimming and J lost 1 base; unmatched junction nucleotides: 1. The germline V gene has CDR1 LGHNA and CDR2 YNFKEQ. The CDR3 DNA is TGTGCCAGCAGCCTGGGAGGGTCCTACAATGAGCAGTTCTTC. Its translation is CASSLGGSYNEQFF.

This clone came up a few times. The rearrangement uses TRBV5-5 and TRBJ2-7; D assignment may be TRBD1 or TRBD2 (5 bases each). The CDR3 covers 13 residues. Trimming left V 3 bases short and J 3 bases short, with 10 bases between. The germline V gene encodes CDR1 SGHKS and CDR2 YYEKEE (reference sequence). DNA of the CDR3: TGTGCCAGCAGCTGGGGACCCCTCTACGAGCAGTACTTC. It translates to CASSWGPLYEQYF.

This chain uses TRBV30 with TRBJ2-2; D remains unclear. Between the trimmed V and J ends, which lost 4 bases and 1 base, there was a span of 7 bases. This CDR3 is 13 amino acids long. Germline V gives CDR1 GTSNPN, CDR2 SVGIG (reference sequence). The CDR3 DNA reads as TGTGCCTGGAATTTTCTGAACACCGGGGAGCTGTTTTTT. Its translation is CAWNFLNTGELFF.

The chain combines TRBV19 with TRBJ2-7; a possible D gene is TRBD1 (6 bases). Germline-derived CDR1 and CDR2 are LNHDA and SQIVND (reference sequence). The CDR3 is 16 residues long. V lost 4 bases to trimming and J lost 2 bases, with 18 bases between them. CDR3 loop: CASSRTGTRTPYEQYF. In DNA form, the CDR3 reads TGTGCCAGTAGTAGGACCGGGACACGCACTCCCTACGAGCAGTACTTC.

The V and J genes are TRBV11-2 and TRBJ1-1; no clear D. The CDR3 extends over 15 amino acids. CDR1 and CDR2 (germline): SGHAT, FQNNGV. V shed 5 bases and J shed 0 bases, with 13 bases lying between them. DNA of the CDR3: TGTGCCAGCAGCCGGATCTCAGGAATGAACACTGAAGCTTTCTTT. Its translation: CASSRISGMNTEAFF.

The V gene is TRBV2, the J gene TRBJ2-5; 8 nucleotides agree with TRBD2. With 10 bases clipped from V and 12 bases from J, the junction kept 13 bases outside the gene matches. The CDR3 runs to 12 residues. Germline V gene lookup returns CDR1 SNHLY and CDR2 FYNNEI. The CDR3: CATSLDVREEYF. The CDR3 bases are TGTGCCACCTCCCTCGATGTGCGGGAGGAGTACTTC. The variable domain in full, completed from reference TRBV2 and TRBJ2-5, reads EPEVTQTPSHQVTQMGQEVILRCVPISNHLYFYWYRQILGQKVEFLVSFYNNEISEKSEIFDDQFSVERPDGSNFTLKIRSTKLEDSAMYFCATSLDVREEYFGPGTRLLVL.

V and J are TRBV11-2 and TRBJ1-2, with D unclear. V was pared by 2 bases and J by 2 bases, with 9 bases between. The CDR3 is made up of 14 amino acids. The germline CDR1 and CDR2 sequences are SGHAT and FQNNGV. In nucleotides, the CDR3 is TGTGCCAGCAGCTTATTACAGCCAAACTATGGCTACACCTTC. This codes for CASSLLQPNYGYTF.

The table lists this clone with a few counts. This sequence joins TRBV28 and TRBJ2-7, with D unresolved. With 3 bases removed from V and 4 bases from J, the gap between germline ends came to 13 bases. The CDR3 covers 14 residues. Germline CDR1 MDHEN, CDR2 SYDVKM. The CDR3, as DNA: TGTGCCAGCAGTTTTGTAGCCGGTCCGTACGAGCAGTACTTC. As protein: CASSFVAGPYEQYF. Full variable domain (missing parts from reference TRBV28 and TRBJ2-7): DVKVTQSSRYLVKRTGEKVFLECVQDMDHENMFWYRQDPGLGLRLIYFSYDVKMKEKGDIPEGYSVSREKKERFSLILESASTNQTSMYLCASSFVAGPYEQYFGPGTRLTVT.

This clone was observed a few times. The chain combines TRBV28 with TRBJ1-5; 9 nucleotides agree with TRBD1. Germline values: CDR1 MDHEN, CDR2 SYDVKM. The V and J ends lost 6 bases and 5 bases, in that order; junction bases with no gene match: 8. The CDR3 loop spans 15 amino acids. The CDR3 loop reads CASSPGTGRYQPQHF. DNA for the CDR3: TGTGCCAGCAGCCCGGGGACAGGGAGGTATCAGCCCCAGCATTTT.

This clone was seen only a few times. The V gene is TRBV5-1, the J gene TRBJ2-7, with TRBD1 matching over 7 bases. The germline V gene encodes CDR1 SGHRS and CDR2 YFSETQ. J gave up 0 bases and V 2 bases, and 8 bases lay outside the gene matches. This CDR3 spans 16 amino acids. CDR3 protein: CASSLGGGPSSYEQYF. The DNA for the CDR3 is TGCGCCAGCAGCTTAGGGGGCGGCCCCAGCTCCTACGAGCAGTACTTC.

This clone is a singleton in its sample. The V call is TRBV5-1, the J call TRBJ2-1; TRBD2 matches at 10 bases. This CDR3 spans 16 amino acids. Germline trimming cut 2 bases from V and 7 bases from J; bases unmatched to any gene: 9. Germline loops: CDR1 SGHRS, CDR2 YFSETQ. The CDR3 loop reads CASSFLLAGALNEQFF. The CDR3 nucleotides read TGCGCCAGCAGCTTCCTTCTAGCGGGAGCCCTTAATGAGCAGTTCTTC.

This clone is judged medium-sized. The chain joins TRBV6-1 to TRBJ2-7; 7 nucleotides agree with TRBD1. V lost 3 bases, J lost 4 bases, and 12 bases stayed unmatched. From germline, CDR1 is MNHNS and CDR2 SASEGT. This CDR3 has 16 amino acids. CDR3 sequence reads: CASSDINRGHTYEQYF. CDR3 bases: TGTGCCAGCAGTGACATAAACAGGGGACACACATACGAGCAGTACTTC.

This clone is categorized as medium-sized (0.01 to 0.1%). V is TRBV28 and J is TRBJ2-1, with D perhaps matching TRBD1 (8 bases). CDR3 length equals 18 residues. Trimming pared 6 bases from V and 2 bases from J, leaving 23 bases between. Germline-derived CDR1 and CDR2 are MDHEN and SYDVKM. The CDR3 loop reads CASSLIRGGQVPYNEQFF. CDR3 sequence (DNA): TGTGCCAGCAGCCTAATTAGGGGGGGACAGGTACCCTACAATGAGCAGTTCTTC.

The rearrangement joins TRBV11-1 to TRBJ1-3; D remains unclear. V was cut by 3 bases and J by 0 bases, with 6 bases left in between. Germline lookup yields CDR1 SGHAT and CDR2 FQDESV (reference sequence). The CDR3 runs 14 residues. CDR3 loop: CASSLDFSGNTIYF. As DNA, the CDR3 is TGTGCCAGCAGCTTGGACTTCTCTGGAAACACCATATATTTT.

This clone is classed as large (0.1 to 1%). The genes are TRBV7-9 and TRBJ1-1; no reliable D call. This CDR3 is built from 12 residues. Trimming left V 5 bases short and J 11 bases short, with 15 bases between. CDR1 SEHNR and CDR2 FQNEAQ come from the germline V gene (reference sequence). The CDR3 reads CASSLASLGAFF. CDR3 nucleotides: TGTGCCAGCAGCCTGGCCTCGTTAGGGGCTTTCTTT.

This clone was counted a few times. This rearrangement joins TRBV5-1 to TRBJ2-6, with D uncertain. This CDR3 is 13 amino acids long. V was clipped by 6 bases and J by 2 bases, with 6 bases between them. Germline V gene sequence: CDR1 SGHRS, CDR2 YFSETQ. The CDR3 nucleotides are TGCGCCAGCAAGGAGCCTGGGGCCAACGTCCTGACTTTC. It codes for CASKEPGANVLTF.

The chain carries TRBV5-1 and TRBJ2-6; D may be TRBD1 (7 bases). This CDR3 has 21 amino acids. The germline V and J ends were trimmed by 0 bases and 0 bases, with 22 bases remaining between them. Germline V lookup: CDR1 SGHRS, CDR2 YFSETQ. The CDR3 spells CASSLEPSMGQTSSGANVLTF. The CDR3 DNA follows: TGCGCCAGCAGCTTGGAACCTAGCATGGGACAGACTAGCTCTGGGGCCAACGTCCTGACTTTC.

V is TRBV4-1 and J is TRBJ2-7; D tentatively fits TRBD1 or TRBD2 (5 bases each). Germline values: CDR1 MGHRA, CDR2 YSYEKL. The CDR3 is made up of 16 amino acids. The ends were cut back, 0 bases at V and 0 bases at J, with 12 bases in the middle. CDR3: CASSQDSGTLSYEQYF. CDR3 DNA: TGCGCCAGCAGCCAAGATTCGGGGACGCTCTCCTACGAGCAGTACTTC.